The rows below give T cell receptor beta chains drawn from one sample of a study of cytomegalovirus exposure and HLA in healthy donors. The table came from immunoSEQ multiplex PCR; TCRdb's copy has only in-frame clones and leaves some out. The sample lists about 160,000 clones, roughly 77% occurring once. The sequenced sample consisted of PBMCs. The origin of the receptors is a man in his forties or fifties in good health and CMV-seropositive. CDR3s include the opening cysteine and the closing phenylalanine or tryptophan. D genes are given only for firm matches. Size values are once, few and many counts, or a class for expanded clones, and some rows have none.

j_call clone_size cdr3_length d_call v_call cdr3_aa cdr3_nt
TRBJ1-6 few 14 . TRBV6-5 CASRGAGDNSPLHF TGTGCCAGCAGAGGGGCAGGGGATAATTCACCCCTCCACTTT
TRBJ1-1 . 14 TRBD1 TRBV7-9 CASSSGQMNTEAFF TGTGCCAGCAGCTCGGGACAGATGAACACTGAAGCTTTCTTT
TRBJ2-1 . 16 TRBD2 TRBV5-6 CASSLAGTSGNNEQFF TGTGCCAGCAGCTTAGCCGGGACTAGTGGTAACAATGAGCAGTTCTTC
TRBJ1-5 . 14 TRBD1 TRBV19 CASRWGQGNQPQHF TGTGCCAGTCGTTGGGGACAGGGAAATCAGCCCCAGCATTTT
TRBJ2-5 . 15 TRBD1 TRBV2 CASSGGQGAQETQYF TGTGCCAGCAGTGGCGGGCAGGGGGCCCAGGAGACCCAGTACTTC
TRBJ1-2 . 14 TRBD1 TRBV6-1 CASSRWTGHYGYTF TGTGCCAGCAGTCGCTGGACAGGGCACTATGGCTACACCTTC
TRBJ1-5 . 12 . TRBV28 CASRWGGQPQHF TGTGCCAGCAGGTGGGGGGGGCAGCCCCAGCATTTT
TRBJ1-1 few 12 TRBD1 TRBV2 CASSTGGAEAFF TGTGCCAGCAGTACAGGGGGGGCGGAAGCTTTCTTT
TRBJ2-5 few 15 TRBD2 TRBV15 CATSRVLAPQETQYF TGTGCCACCAGCAGGGTACTAGCGCCTCAAGAGACCCAGTACTTC
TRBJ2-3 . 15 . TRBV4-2 CASSPLSGGTDTQYF TGTGCCAGCAGCCCCCTCTCCGGGGGCACAGATACGCAGTATTTT
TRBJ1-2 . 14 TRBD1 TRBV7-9 CASSLAAGGFGYTF TGTGCCAGCAGCTTAGCGGCAGGGGGCTTTGGCTACACCTTC
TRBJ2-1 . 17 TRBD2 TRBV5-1 CASSSGPAGGSYNEQFF TGCGCCAGCAGCTCCGGCCCTGCGGGGGGGTCCTACAATGAGCAGTTCTTC
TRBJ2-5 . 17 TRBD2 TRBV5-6 CASSRAGDWGGMETQYF TGTGCCAGCAGCCGGGCGGGAGATTGGGGGGGTATGGAGACCCAGTACTTC
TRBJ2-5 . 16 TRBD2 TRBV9 CASSSGLAGLQETQYF TGTGCCAGCAGCTCCGGACTAGCGGGGTTACAAGAGACCCAGTACTTC
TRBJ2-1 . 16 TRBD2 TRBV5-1 CASSSHLAGGNNEQFF TGCGCCAGCAGCTCCCACCTAGCGGGGGGGAACAATGAGCAGTTCTTC
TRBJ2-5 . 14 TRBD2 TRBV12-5 CASGLRGSQETQYF TGTGCTAGTGGTTTGCGCGGGAGCCAAGAGACCCAGTACTTC
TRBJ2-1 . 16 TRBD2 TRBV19 CASSRGTSGLYNEQFF TGTGCCAGTAGTCGCGGGACTAGCGGCCTTTACAATGAGCAGTTCTTC
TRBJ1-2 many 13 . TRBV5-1 CASTVGQARGYTF TGTGCCAGCACCGTGGGACAAGCTAGGGGCTACACCTTC
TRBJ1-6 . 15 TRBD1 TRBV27 CASSFETGTNSPLHF TGTGCCAGCAGTTTTGAGACAGGGACCAATTCACCCCTCCACTTT
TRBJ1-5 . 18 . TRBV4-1 CASSQDPGSGRLGQPQHF TGCGCCAGCAGCCAAGATCCCGGGAGTGGGCGCCTTGGACAGCCCCAGCATTTT
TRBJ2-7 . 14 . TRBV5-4 CASTQGPPTGEQYF TGTGCCAGCACCCAAGGGCCCCCCACGGGGGAGCAGTACTTC
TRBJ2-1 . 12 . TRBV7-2 CASRLSGNEQFF TGTGCCAGCAGACTATCTGGCAATGAGCAGTTCTTC
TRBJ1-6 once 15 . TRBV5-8 CASSLAYQGIAPLHF TGTGCCAGCAGCTTGGCCTATCAGGGCATTGCCCCCCTCCACTTT
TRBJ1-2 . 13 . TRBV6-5 CASLNRENYGYTF TGTGCCAGCCTTAACAGGGAGAACTATGGCTACACCTTC
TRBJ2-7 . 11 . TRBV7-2 CASSTYYEQYF TGTGCCAGCAGCACTTACTACGAGCAGTACTTC
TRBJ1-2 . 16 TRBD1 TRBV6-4 CASSDKPGQGAAGYTF TGTGCCAGCAGTGACAAGCCGGGACAGGGGGCGGCTGGCTACACCTTC
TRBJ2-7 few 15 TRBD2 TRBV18 CASAPRQGGDYEQYF TGTGCCAGCGCGCCCCGGCAGGGAGGGGACTACGAGCAGTACTTC
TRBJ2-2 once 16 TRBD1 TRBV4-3 CASSQETGVNTGELFF TGCGCCAGCAGCCAAGAGACAGGGGTGAACACCGGGGAGCTGTTTTTT
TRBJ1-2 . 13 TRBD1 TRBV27 CASSGQGAIGYTF TGTGCCAGCAGTGGACAGGGGGCAATTGGCTACACCTTC
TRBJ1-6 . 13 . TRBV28 CASILDTSSPLHF TGTGCCAGCATCCTGGACACCTCCTCACCCCTCCACTTT
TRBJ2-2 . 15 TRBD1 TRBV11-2 CASSLGQGRTGELFF TGTGCCAGCAGCTTAGGACAGGGCAGAACCGGGGAGCTGTTTTTT
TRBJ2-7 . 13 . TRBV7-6 CASSRGGGNEQYF TGTGCCAGCAGCCGCGGTGGGGGGAACGAGCAGTACTTC
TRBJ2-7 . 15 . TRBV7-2 CASSLDPGTTYEQYF TGTGCCAGCAGCTTAGACCCCGGGACAACCTACGAGCAGTACTTC
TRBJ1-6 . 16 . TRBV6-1 CASSESEGWGGSPLHF TGTGCCAGCAGTGAATCGGAAGGGTGGGGAGGTTCACCCCTCCACTTT
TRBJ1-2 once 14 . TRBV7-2 CASSFARGAYGYTF TGTGCCAGCAGCTTTGCGCGGGGGGCCTATGGCTACACCTTC
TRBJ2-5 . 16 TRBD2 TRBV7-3 CASSPTSGGNQETQYF TGTGCCAGCAGTCCCACTAGCGGGGGAAACCAAGAGACCCAGTACTTC
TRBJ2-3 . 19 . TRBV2 CASSNTAWVRGARTDTQYF TGTGCCAGCAGTAACACCGCCTGGGTCCGGGGGGCCCGCACAGATACGCAGTATTTT
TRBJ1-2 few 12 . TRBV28 CASTATGYGYTF TGTGCCAGCACCGCTACAGGCTATGGCTACACCTTC
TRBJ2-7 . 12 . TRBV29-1 CSVGRGTYEQYF TGCAGCGTTGGACGGGGAACCTACGAGCAGTACTTC
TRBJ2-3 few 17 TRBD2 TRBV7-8 CASSLGSQTSGTDTQYF TGTGCCAGCAGCTTAGGGTCCCAGACTAGCGGCACAGATACGCAGTATTTT
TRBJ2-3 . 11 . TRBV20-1 CSARAEGTQYF TGCAGTGCTAGAGCCGAGGGTACGCAGTATTTT
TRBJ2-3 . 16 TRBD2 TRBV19 CASSIIGGGAVDTQYF TGTGCCAGTAGTATAATTGGCGGGGGGGCGGTGGATACGCAGTATTTT
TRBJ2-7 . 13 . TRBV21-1 CATTQQGTNEQYF TGTGCCACCACCCAACAGGGGACCAACGAGCAGTACTTC
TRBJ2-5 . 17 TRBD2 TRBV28 CASSLPPRTSGQETQYF TGTGCCAGCAGTTTACCCCCGAGGACTAGCGGACAAGAGACCCAGTACTTC
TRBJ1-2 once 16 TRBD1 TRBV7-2 CASSRSGTALVGGYTF TGTGCCAGCAGCCGCTCAGGGACAGCCCTGGTAGGTGGCTACACCTTC
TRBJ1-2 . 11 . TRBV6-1 CAKKQGNGYTF TGTGCCAAAAAACAGGGCAATGGCTACACCTTC
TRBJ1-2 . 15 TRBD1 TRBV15 CATSRERRTGEGYTF TGTGCCACCAGCAGAGAGAGACGGACAGGGGAAGGCTACACCTTC
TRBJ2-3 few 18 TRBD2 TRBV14 CASSQLSGSGGFADTQYF TGTGCCAGCAGCCAATTGTCAGGTAGCGGGGGATTCGCAGATACGCAGTATTTT
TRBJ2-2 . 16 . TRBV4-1 CASSQPGVGDTGELFF TGCGCCAGCAGCCAACCCGGAGTGGGAGACACCGGGGAGCTGTTTTTT
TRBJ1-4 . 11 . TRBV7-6 CASRAAEKLFF TGTGCCAGCAGGGCGGCGGAAAAACTGTTTTTT
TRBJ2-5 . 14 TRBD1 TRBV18 CASSRTGGSETQYF TGTGCCAGCTCACGGACAGGGGGCAGTGAGACCCAGTACTTC
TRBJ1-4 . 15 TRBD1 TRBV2 CASSGTGSLREKLFF TGTGCCAGCAGTGGGACAGGGTCTTTAAGGGAAAAACTGTTTTTT